This T cell receptor beta chain was found in a study of cytotoxic CD8 clonotypes in ibrutinib-treated CLL. Broader study findings: There were few public clonotypes, and on treatment they contracted or stayed stable. Sampling times differed between sustained-remission and progressing patients.

The CDR3 is 13 amino acids. CDR1 and CDR2 (germline): SNHLY, FYNNEI. Trimming pared 3 bases from V and 3 bases from J, leaving 8 bases between. As for this clone: What it binds is unknown.

Clones were read by immunoSEQ multiplex PCR, and TCRdb kept only the in-frame ones, dropping some. The sample consists of 190,000 or so clones, around 70% of them appearing once. This clonotype originated in a human donor with chronic lymphocytic leukemia. This chain joins TRBV2 and TRBJ1-2, with D unresolved. The source was PBMCs, collected after 24 months of ibrutinib treatment. CDR3 DNA: TGTGCCAGCAGTGACTCGATTTACTATGGCTACACCTTC. Protein sequence: CASSDSIYYGYTF.